This T cell receptor (beta chain) came from a study of T cell repertoires in aging, cancer and after chemotherapy. At the level of the study: Donor ages fell into six groups from 30 or younger up to 70 or older. Pre- and post-chemotherapy samples were paired from chronic lymphocytic leukemia patients treated with fludarabine- or bendamustine-based regimens.

Findings and limits, study-wide: In each cancer cohort, median generation probability increased across chemotherapy, suggesting thymic output rebounded. Untreated cancer patients had significantly lower blood TCR diversity than age-matched healthy donors.

Amplification of TCR beta used genomic DNA extracted from peripheral blood. Multiplex touch-down PCR with TRB-A/B primers amplified rearranged V-D-J TRB sequences. Each CDR3 protein is one row after TCRdb ran MiXCR on the multiplex PCR reads. In the table there are fewer than 2,000 distinct CDR3 sequences, roughly a quarter of which are singletons. With V trimmed by 1 base and J by 2 bases, 6 bases remained unmatched. Germline V gene sequence: CDR1 SGHAT, CDR2 FQNNGV. This CDR3 contains 16 residues. By share, this clonotype counts as medium-sized. Its antigen is unidentified. This TCR derives from a human donor with a blood cancer. The chain carries TRBV11-2 and TRBJ2-3; 7 nucleotides match TRBD1. Sequences were obtained from blood. Here the CDR3 reads CASSLGTDRVTDTQYF. The DNA for the CDR3 is TGTGCCAGCAGCTTAGGTACCGACAGGGTCACAGATACGCAGTATTTT.